The rows below give T cell receptor beta chains drawn from one sample of a study of human T cells and chemical hapten exposure. TCRdb itself ran the RACE reads through MiXCR, one entry per CDR3 protein. The sample carries more than 300,000 distinct CDR3 sequences, approximately 5.1% recorded once. This specimen consisted of whole blood, obtained in connection with sensitization to the hapten diphenylcyclopropenone (DPC). The receptors stem from a woman aged 45-65 years with alopecia areata. Some clones in this sample may be carry-over from other donors' samples. CDR3s include the opening cysteine and the closing phenylalanine or tryptophan. A D gene is named only where the DNA matches it firmly.

len: 15
v_gene: TRBV24-1
d_gene: .
CDR3aa: CATEKGHLGNQPQHF

len: 18
v_gene: TRBV11-2
d_gene: .
CDR3aa: CASSSVEGRPTPYNEQFF

len: 16
v_gene: TRBV27
d_gene: .
CDR3aa: CASSPSTGYSNQPQHF

len: 15
v_gene: TRBV7-9
d_gene: TRBD2
CDR3aa: CATLRREREYNEQFF

len: 14
v_gene: TRBV6-5
d_gene: .
CDR3aa: CASSYSAPYNEQFF

len: 14
v_gene: TRBV20-1
d_gene: .
CDR3aa: CSARGGSSGNTIYF

len: 13
v_gene: TRBV29-1
d_gene: TRBD2
CDR3aa: CSVGAGAGNEQFF

len: 15
v_gene: TRBV10-2
d_gene: TRBD1
CDR3aa: CASASQGVGWNEQFF

len: 15
v_gene: TRBV7-2
d_gene: .
CDR3aa: CASSLGTTSTDTQYF

len: 12
v_gene: TRBV29-1
d_gene: .
CDR3aa: CSVVGGTGELFF

len: 12
v_gene: TRBV10-3
d_gene: .
CDR3aa: CAIDAGQGGYTF

len: 15
v_gene: TRBV29-1
d_gene: TRBD2
CDR3aa: CSVTGTSGRTGELFF

len: 15
v_gene: TRBV7-9
d_gene: .
CDR3aa: CASSLAGQLMGKLFF

len: 15
v_gene: TRBV7-2
d_gene: .
CDR3aa: CASSLGMHSGNTIYF

len: 16
v_gene: TRBV27
d_gene: .
CDR3aa: CASSPRTSSRTTEAFF

len: 15
v_gene: TRBV6-5
d_gene: TRBD1
CDR3aa: CASSQDRSSGNTIYF

len: 13
v_gene: TRBV6-1
d_gene: .
CDR3aa: CASSESHVGTQYF

len: 17
v_gene: TRBV3-1
d_gene: TRBD2
CDR3aa: CASSPDPPGLAVQTQYF

len: 14
v_gene: TRBV20-1
d_gene: .
CDR3aa: CSARGAPSGNTIYF

len: 14
v_gene: TRBV29-1
d_gene: TRBD1
CDR3aa: CSVVRRGQAYGYTF

len: 14
v_gene: TRBV28
d_gene: .
CDR3aa: CASSFGGLSYEQYF

len: 16
v_gene: TRBV28
d_gene: TRBD1
CDR3aa: CASRRDRAAGANVLTF

len: 17
v_gene: TRBV7-9
d_gene: .
CDR3aa: CASSPGPRERDNEKLFF

len: 11
v_gene: TRBV29-1
d_gene: .
CDR3aa: CSVEEGDGAFF

len: 21
v_gene: TRBV7-6
d_gene: .
CDR3aa: CASSLSVPGTGVAGVKNIQYF

len: 15
v_gene: TRBV2
d_gene: TRBD2
CDR3aa: CASSPSGVGSDTQYF

len: 13
v_gene: TRBV7-2
d_gene: .
CDR3aa: CASRPSGQDTQYF

len: 18
v_gene: TRBV6-2/TRBV6-3
d_gene: TRBD1
CDR3aa: CASSYSSSRGQAYNEQFF

len: 15
v_gene: TRBV7-2
d_gene: TRBD1
CDR3aa: CASSSWDRDQETQYF

len: 12
v_gene: TRBV7-2
d_gene: .
CDR3aa: CASSLGGVEQYF

len: 14
v_gene: TRBV18
d_gene: .
CDR3aa: CASSPLDTGGEQFF

len: 20
v_gene: TRBV9
d_gene: TRBD2
CDR3aa: CASSVGAASGGPYGTDTQYF

len: 16
v_gene: TRBV4-2
d_gene: .
CDR3aa: CASSQAERTGANVLTF

len: 16
v_gene: TRBV25-1
d_gene: TRBD1
CDR3aa: CASSPHRGLGTDTQYF

len: 17
v_gene: TRBV5-1
d_gene: .
CDR3aa: CASSLGPFGPSNSPLHF

len: 12
v_gene: TRBV7-2
d_gene: .
CDR3aa: CASSLPQETQYF

len: 16
v_gene: TRBV7-8
d_gene: TRBD2
CDR3aa: CASSSAGTTIVETQYF

len: 16
v_gene: TRBV4-3
d_gene: .
CDR3aa: CASSQDGIGDGTEAFF

len: 15
v_gene: TRBV11-2
d_gene: .
CDR3aa: CASSSGPISGNTIYF

len: 16
v_gene: TRBV19
d_gene: .
CDR3aa: CASSIRTSRTFQTQYF

len: 15
v_gene: TRBV27
d_gene: TRBD1
CDR3aa: CASSLIRGQQETQYF

len: 15
v_gene: TRBV30
d_gene: .
CDR3aa: CAWSDDRTVAQPQHF

len: 16
v_gene: TRBV5-4
d_gene: TRBD2
CDR3aa: CASSSPASGSYNEQFF

len: 16
v_gene: TRBV6-1
d_gene: .
CDR3aa: CASLGIGTPSSYEQYF

len: 17
v_gene: TRBV7-7
d_gene: .
CDR3aa: CASSPTITGLHTGELFF

len: 13
v_gene: TRBV27
d_gene: .
CDR3aa: CASSLYTGTEAFF

len: 17
v_gene: TRBV7-9
d_gene: TRBD2
CDR3aa: CASSPRGLAGRLETQYF

len: 14
v_gene: TRBV10-3
d_gene: .
CDR3aa: CAISESGVQKGYTF

len: 14
v_gene: TRBV20-1
d_gene: .
CDR3aa: CSASRRLEGNEQFF

len: 11
v_gene: TRBV5-6
d_gene: .
CDR3aa: CASGTGIEQFF

len: 15
v_gene: TRBV7-2
d_gene: TRBD2
CDR3aa: CASSLIGRSYNEQFF

len: 12
v_gene: TRBV20-1
d_gene: .
CDR3aa: CSAEENNEKLFF

len: 18
v_gene: TRBV10-3
d_gene: TRBD2
CDR3aa: CAISGTSGTFSGANVLTF

len: 17
v_gene: TRBV23-1
d_gene: TRBD2
CDR3aa: CASSQRGTSGLYNEQFF

len: 16
v_gene: TRBV4-1
d_gene: TRBD1
CDR3aa: CASSQDQGAEGNTIYF

len: 16
v_gene: TRBV4-3
d_gene: .
CDR3aa: CASSQDRRFYNSPLHF

len: 13
v_gene: TRBV7-2
d_gene: TRBD1
CDR3aa: CASRRGQDNEQFF

len: 15
v_gene: TRBV25-1
d_gene: .
CDR3aa: CASRSGTLYNSPLHF

len: 14
v_gene: TRBV6-1
d_gene: .
CDR3aa: CASSERGPTDTQYF

len: 14
v_gene: TRBV20-1
d_gene: .
CDR3aa: CSALSNARKNEQFF